This record looks at one T cell receptor (beta chain) sequence and its context. This clone was counted only a few times. This receptor's antigen is unknown. Base quality data are lacking; no much larger clone is found one base away. None of the patients had been given any treatment before thyroid surgery. Using T-cell receptor beta sequencing, the study looked back at clinical samples from patients collected from about 2011 to 2019. Receptor amplification or capture employed PCR. TCRdb records Illumina HiSeq 4000 as the sequencer. High-throughput sequencing was used to profile the CDR3 region of the TCR beta-chain in every patient. On the authors' methods: CDR3 differences across clinicopathological groups were used to build a classifier for discriminating distant-metastatic papillary thyroid cancer patients. The Shannon index was used to measure repertoire diversity, and the Morisita-Horn index was used to measure how similar tumor and blood repertoires were. The public reads were reanalyzed by TCRdb: fastp trimming at Q25, MiXCR alignment, in-frame beta chains only. The V and J calls reflect TCRdb's pipeline rather than the authors' work. The sample yields roughly 30,000 clones; more than 25% were counted once. The ten most abundant clones make up approximately 31% of the sample.

CDR1 and CDR2, looked up from the germline V gene (reference sequence), are WNHNN and SYGVQD. From the cysteine through the phenylalanine, the CDR3 covers 15 amino acids. Only the CDR3 DNA is retained, 45 bases long and in frame from the first base. V is clipped by 8 bases and J by 7 bases, and the sequence between their germline boundaries is 23 bases long. This sample is drawn from a study of metastatic and nonmetastatic thyroid tumors (dated by TCRdb to 2020 to 2021). Notes on the research overall: For patients with malignant and with benign thyroid disease, the researchers compared repertoires between peripheral blood samples and tumor or nodule tissue samples.

What the work shows at the level of the full study, not this receptor alone: In both blood and tumor samples, TCR beta diversity was reported to be significantly higher in malignant tumors than in benign nodules.

The source is a female donor with papillary thyroid cancer or a benign thyroid nodule (not recorded which). Some clones in this sample may be carry-over from other donors' samples. Input material: blood. Recombination connected TRBV10-1 to TRBJ1-2; the best D guess is TRBD1, with 5 bases matching. The CDR3 here reads CASSKGIGAGGGYTF. The bases are TGCGCCAGCTCCAAGGGAATCGGGGCGGGGGGTGGCTACACCTTC.